The subject of this entry is one T cell receptor beta chain. This sample was taken from a study of OX40 agonist ivuxolimab in advanced cancers. Study information: Checkpoint inhibitors had been given previously to roughly 36% of patients.

The CDR3 runs to 15 residues. The V gene's germline CDR1 is KGHSH and CDR2 LQKENI. V was clipped by 5 bases and J by 2 bases; unmatched bases: 8. Libraries were prepared by immunoSEQ multiplex PCR; TCRdb keeps only in-frame clonotypes and omits some of them. The table includes about 64,000 clones, 87% detected once. The material sequenced was CD4+ or CD8+ T cells sorted from blood, taken in a trial of the OX40 agonist ivuxolimab. This clonotype was obtained from an adult with an advanced solid tumor such as melanoma, head and neck, liver or kidney cancer. V usage is TRBV18 and J usage is TRBJ2-7; TRBD2 matches 8 bases. CDR3 DNA: TGTGCCAGCTCAAGTATTAGCGGGACCCCCTACGAGCAGTACTTC. Translating gives CASSSISGTPYEQYF.